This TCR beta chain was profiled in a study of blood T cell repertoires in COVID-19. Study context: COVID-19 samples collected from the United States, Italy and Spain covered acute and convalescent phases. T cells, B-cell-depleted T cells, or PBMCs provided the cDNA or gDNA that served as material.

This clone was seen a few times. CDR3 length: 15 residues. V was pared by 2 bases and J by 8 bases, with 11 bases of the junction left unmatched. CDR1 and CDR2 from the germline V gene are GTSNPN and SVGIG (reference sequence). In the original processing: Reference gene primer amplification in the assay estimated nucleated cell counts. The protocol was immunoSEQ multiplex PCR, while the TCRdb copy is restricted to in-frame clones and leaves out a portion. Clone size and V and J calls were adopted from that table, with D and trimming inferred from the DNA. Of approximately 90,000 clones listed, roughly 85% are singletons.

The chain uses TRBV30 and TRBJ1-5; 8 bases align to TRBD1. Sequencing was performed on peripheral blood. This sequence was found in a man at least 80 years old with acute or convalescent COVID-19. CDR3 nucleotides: TGTGCCTGGAGTTATGGACAGGGAAAAATGGAGCCCCAGCATTTT. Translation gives CAWSYGQGKMEPQHF.